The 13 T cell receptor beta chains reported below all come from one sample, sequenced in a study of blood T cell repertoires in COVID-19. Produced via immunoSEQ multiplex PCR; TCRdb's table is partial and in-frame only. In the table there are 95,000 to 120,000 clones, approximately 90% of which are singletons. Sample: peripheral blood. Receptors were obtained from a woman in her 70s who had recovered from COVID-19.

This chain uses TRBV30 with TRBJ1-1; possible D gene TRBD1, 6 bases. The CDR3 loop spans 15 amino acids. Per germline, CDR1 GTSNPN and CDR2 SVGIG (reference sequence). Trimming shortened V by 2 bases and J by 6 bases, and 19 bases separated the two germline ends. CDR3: CAWSPGHTLGAEAFF. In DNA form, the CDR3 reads TGTGCCTGGAGTCCGGGACATACATTAGGGGCTGAAGCTTTCTTT.

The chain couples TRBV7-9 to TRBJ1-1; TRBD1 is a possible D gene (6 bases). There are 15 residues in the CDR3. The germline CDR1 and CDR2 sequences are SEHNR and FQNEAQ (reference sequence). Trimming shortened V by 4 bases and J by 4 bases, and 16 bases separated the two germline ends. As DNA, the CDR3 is TGTGCCAGCAGCTGCGTACAGGGATCCTGCACTGAAGCTTTCTTT. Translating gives CASSCVQGSCTEAFF.

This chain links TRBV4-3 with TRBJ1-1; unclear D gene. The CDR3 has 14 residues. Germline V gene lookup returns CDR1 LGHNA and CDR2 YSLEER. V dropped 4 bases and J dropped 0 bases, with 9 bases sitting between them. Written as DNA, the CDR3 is TGCGCCAGCAGCCCCCGACTGTTGAACACTGAAGCTTTCTTT. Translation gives CASSPRLLNTEAFF.

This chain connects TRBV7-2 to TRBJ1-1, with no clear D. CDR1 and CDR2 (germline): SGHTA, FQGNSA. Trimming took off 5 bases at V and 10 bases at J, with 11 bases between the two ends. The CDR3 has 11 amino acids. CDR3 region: CASSPLTGAFF. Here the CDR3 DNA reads TGTGCCAGCAGCCCTCTGACGGGAGCTTTCTTT.

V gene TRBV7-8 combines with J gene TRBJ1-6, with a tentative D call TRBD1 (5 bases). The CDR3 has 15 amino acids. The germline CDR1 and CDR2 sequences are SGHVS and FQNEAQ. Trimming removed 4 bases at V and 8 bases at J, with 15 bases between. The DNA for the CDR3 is TGTGCCAGCAGCTACAGTGGGGCGGGGGATTCACCCCTCCACTTT. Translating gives CASSYSGAGDSPLHF.

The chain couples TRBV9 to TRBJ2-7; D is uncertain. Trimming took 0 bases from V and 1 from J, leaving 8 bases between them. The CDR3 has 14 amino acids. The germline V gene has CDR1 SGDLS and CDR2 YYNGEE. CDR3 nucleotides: TGTGCCAGCAGCGTAGGTCCAGATTCCTACGAGCAGTACTTC. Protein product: CASSVGPDSYEQYF. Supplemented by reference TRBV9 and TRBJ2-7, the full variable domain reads DSGVTQTPKHLITATGQRVTLRCSPRSGDLSVYWYQQSLDQGLQFLIQYYNGEERAKGNILERFSAQQFPDLHSELNLSSLELGDSALYFCASSVGPDSYEQYFGPGTRLTVT.

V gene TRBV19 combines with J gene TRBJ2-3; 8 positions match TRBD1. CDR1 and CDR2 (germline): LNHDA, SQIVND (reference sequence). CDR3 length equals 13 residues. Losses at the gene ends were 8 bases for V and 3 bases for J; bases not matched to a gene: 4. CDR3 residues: CASCGQGTDTQYF. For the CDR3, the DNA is TGTGCCAGTTGTGGACAGGGAACAGATACGCAGTATTTT.

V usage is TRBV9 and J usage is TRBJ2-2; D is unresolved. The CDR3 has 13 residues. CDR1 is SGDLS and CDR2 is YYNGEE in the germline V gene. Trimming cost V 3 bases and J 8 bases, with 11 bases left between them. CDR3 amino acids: CASSAWSTGELFF. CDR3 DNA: TGTGCCAGCAGCGCTTGGAGCACAGGGGAGCTGTTTTTT.

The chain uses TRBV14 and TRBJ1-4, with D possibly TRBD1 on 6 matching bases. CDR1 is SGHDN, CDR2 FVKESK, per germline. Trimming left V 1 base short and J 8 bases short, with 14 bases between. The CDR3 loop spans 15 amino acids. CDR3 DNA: TGTGCCAGCAGCCAAGGGTCCCTAAGGGGGGAAAAACTGTTTTTT. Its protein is CASSQGSLRGEKLFF.

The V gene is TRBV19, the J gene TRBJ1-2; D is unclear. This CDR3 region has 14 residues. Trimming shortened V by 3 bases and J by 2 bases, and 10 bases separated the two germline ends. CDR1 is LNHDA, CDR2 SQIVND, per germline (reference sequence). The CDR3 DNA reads TGTGCCAGTAGTATTCCAGGACTCAACTATGGCTACACCTTC. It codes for CASSIPGLNYGYTF. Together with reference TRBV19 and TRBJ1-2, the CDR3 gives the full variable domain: DGGITQSPKYLFRKEGQNVTLSCEQNLNHDAMYWYRQDPGQGLRLIYYSQIVNDFQKGDIAEGYSVSREKKESFPLTVTSAQKNPTAFYLCASSIPGLNYGYTFGSGTRLTVV.

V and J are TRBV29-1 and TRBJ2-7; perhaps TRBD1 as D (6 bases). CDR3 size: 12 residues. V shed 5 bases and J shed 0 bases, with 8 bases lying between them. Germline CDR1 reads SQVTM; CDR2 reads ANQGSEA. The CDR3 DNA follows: TGCAGCGTTCAGGGGCCCTCCTACGAGCAGTACTTC. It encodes CSVQGPSYEQYF.

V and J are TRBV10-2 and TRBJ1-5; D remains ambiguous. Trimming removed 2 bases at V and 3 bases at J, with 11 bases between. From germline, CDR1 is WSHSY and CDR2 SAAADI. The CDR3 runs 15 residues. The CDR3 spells CASSEISGFNQPQHF. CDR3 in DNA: TGCGCCAGCAGTGAGATCTCCGGGTTCAATCAGCCCCAGCATTTT.

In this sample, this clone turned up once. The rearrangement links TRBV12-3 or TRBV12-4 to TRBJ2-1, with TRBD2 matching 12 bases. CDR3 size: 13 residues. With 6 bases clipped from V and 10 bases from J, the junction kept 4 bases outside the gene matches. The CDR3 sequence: CASRQTSGGEQFF. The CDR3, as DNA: TGTGCCAGCAGACAGACTAGCGGGGGAGAGCAGTTCTTC.